This is a list of T cell receptor beta chains from one sample in a study of T cell repertoires in cytomegalovirus infection. TCRdb passed the reads through MiXCR, listing each CDR3 protein once. The sample includes 680,000 or so distinct CDR3 sequences, roughly a third seen only once; the top ten take roughly 18%. What these receptors recognize is not known. The sequencing here drew on cultured PBMCs, taken from culture after CMV antigen stimulation. The receptors here all came from a human donor in good health (CMV status not recorded). Some clones in this sample may be carry-over from other donors' samples. Both conserved end residues are part of each CDR3. Each record gives: D gene, J gene, V gene, clone size, CDR3 protein, CDR3 DNA. A D gene is named only where the DNA matches it firmly. Clone size is given for some rows only: seen once, a few or many times, or a class if the clone is expanded.

>NA|TRBJ2-3|TRBV10-2|NA
CASGPDGGGTQYF
TGCGCCAGCGGACCGGACGGGGGAGGTACGCAGTATTTT
>NA|TRBJ1-5|TRBV12-3/TRBV12-4|many
CASSPTGWGQPQHF
TGTGCCAGCAGTCCTACAGGGTGGGGTCAGCCCCAGCATTTT
>NA|TRBJ1-1|TRBV20-1|NA
CSARGGTEAFF
TGCAGTGCTAGGGGGGGCACTGAAGCTTTCTTT
>NA|TRBJ2-5|TRBV7-8|few
CASTRRSPLETQYF
TGTGCCAGCACGAGGAGGTCCCCATTGGAGACCCAGTACTTC
>TRBD1|TRBJ1-5|TRBV19|NA
CASSGQVNQPQHF
TGTGCCAGCAGTGGACAGGTCAATCAGCCCCAGCATTTT
>TRBD1|TRBJ2-7|TRBV5-6|NA
CASSFYQGAGPYEQYF
TGTGCCAGCAGCTTCTATCAGGGGGCCGGACCCTACGAGCAGTACTTC
>NA|TRBJ2-3|TRBV29-1|NA
CSGGTADTQYF
TGCAGCGGTGGGACCGCAGATACGCAGTATTTT
>NA|TRBJ2-1|TRBV7-7|few
CASSRLGSSYNEQFF
TGTGCCAGCAGCCGGTTGGGAAGCTCCTACAATGAGCAGTTCTTC
>NA|TRBJ2-7|TRBV18|few
CASSPKSGQSYEQYF
TGTGCCAGCTCACCTAAAAGCGGACAGTCCTACGAGCAGTACTTC
>NA|TRBJ2-3|TRBV7-2|few
CASSFRGGPDTQYF
TGTGCCAGCAGCTTCAGGGGGGGACCAGATACGCAGTATTTT
>NA|TRBJ2-7|TRBV5-4|NA
CASSLPGGNEQYF
TGTGCCAGCAGCTTGCCCGGCGGTAACGAGCAGTACTTC
>NA|TRBJ2-1|TRBV6-2/TRBV6-3|NA
CASSSLRHEQFF
TGTGCCAGCAGTTCCCTTCGACATGAGCAGTTCTTC
>TRBD2|TRBJ2-2|TRBV12-3/TRBV12-4|NA
CASSLPRGAGGLAGELFF
TGTGCCAGCAGTTTACCCCGGGGAGCGGGGGGCCTGGCCGGGGAGCTGTTTTTT
>TRBD2|TRBJ2-1|TRBV12-3/TRBV12-4|NA
CASSSAAGGRGEQFF
TGTGCCAGCAGTTCCGCGGCGGGAGGCCGGGGTGAGCAGTTCTTC
>TRBD2|TRBJ2-3|TRBV20-1|NA
CSALLLAGERDTQYF
TGCAGTGCCCTTCTACTAGCGGGGGAGCGGGATACGCAGTATTTT
>NA|TRBJ1-5|TRBV6-6|NA
CASTKGGQPQHF
TGTGCCAGCACCAAAGGGGGTCAGCCCCAGCATTTT
>TRBD1|TRBJ1-5|TRBV18|NA
CASSLLITGGGNQPQHF
TGTGCCAGCTCACTACTCATTACAGGGGGAGGCAATCAGCCCCAGCATTTT
>TRBD2|TRBJ2-1|TRBV5-1|NA
CASSPDGRGLATNSYNEQFF
TGCGCCAGCAGCCCAGATGGGAGGGGACTAGCTACAAACTCCTACAATGAGCAGTTCTTC
>NA|TRBJ2-7|TRBV7-9|NA
CASSHIHGYEQYF
TGTGCCAGCAGCCACATACACGGCTACGAGCAGTACTTC
>TRBD1|TRBJ2-5|TRBV7-2|many
CASSLSGPGTGRNLLTQYF
TGTGCCAGCAGCTTATCCGGTCCGGGGACAGGGCGAAATCTTTTGACCCAGTACTTC
>NA|TRBJ2-7|TRBV12-3/TRBV12-4|NA
CASSHGRAPYEQYF
TGTGCCAGCAGCCACGGAAGGGCACCCTACGAGCAGTACTTC
>TRBD2|TRBJ2-7|TRBV19|NA
CASSNTRTSGKRGEQYF
TGTGCCAGTAGTAATACCAGGACTAGCGGAAAACGAGGCGAGCAGTACTTC
>NA|TRBJ2-1|TRBV4-3|NA
CASSQLKGGGLRNEQFF
TGCGCCAGCAGCCAACTAAAGGGGGGAGGCTTACGCAATGAGCAGTTCTTC
>NA|TRBJ1-2|TRBV5-4|NA
CASSVGLRDGPYGYTF
TGTGCCAGCAGCGTCGGCCTTCGCGATGGGCCCTATGGCTACACCTTC
>NA|TRBJ2-7|TRBV27|NA
CASSLRDRGTYEQYF
TGTGCCAGCTCGCTGCGGGACCGGGGAACCTACGAGCAGTACTTC
>NA|TRBJ1-5|TRBV19|few
CASSIRRPAGDQPQHF
TGTGCCAGTAGTATAAGGCGGCCAGCGGGGGACCAGCCCCAGCATTTT